The entry below gives a single T cell receptor beta chain sequence along with its context. Its specificity is unknown. This entry belongs to a study of shared clonotypes between healthy human individuals. Points from the study as a whole: The sampled material consisted only of blood, and tissue repertoires are likely to differ. Naive CD4 clonotype sharing across a handful of donors was 4% to 5.5%. Clonotypes not shared had lower generation probabilities than those common to all four donors.

After removal of 0 bases from V and 2 bases from J, the junction contained 4 bases not matched to a gene. CDR1 and CDR2 (germline): LNHNV, YYDKDF (reference sequence). There are 17 residues in the CDR3. Profiling relied on immunoSEQ multiplex PCR, and the TCRdb table lists in-frame clones only, not all of them. The sample lists around 88,000 clones; over 60% were seen once. The sequenced material came from memory CD8+ T cells sorted from blood. Subset indicated: CD45RO+ cells pooled with CCR7-negative TemRA cells. This rearrangement joins TRBV15 to TRBJ1-3; 10 nucleotides align to TRBD1. The TCR was taken from a man in his thirties or forties in good health. CDR3 amino acids: CATSRDLGQGAGNTIYF. For the CDR3, the DNA is TGTGCCACCAGCAGAGATCTCGGACAGGGGGCTGGAAACACCATATATTTT.